Listed here are 11 T cell receptor beta chains from one sample, sequenced in a study of T cells in Graves' hyperthyroidism and ophthalmopathy. There were TCR beta CDR3 regions amplified from RNA transcripts. The HTBI primer set was used in a first-round RT-PCR of the TCR CDR3. TCRdb ran MiXCR on the multiplex PCR reads and lists one entry per CDR3 protein. The data contain 550,000 to 600,000 distinct CDR3 sequences, 35% to 55% of them singletons. Sequenced input: peripheral blood or thyroid tissue (not recorded which). These receptors came from an adult woman with Graves' disease, either hyperthyroidism or ophthalmopathy (not recorded which).

This clonotype was counted many times. The chain uses TRBV2 and TRBJ2-7; the match to TRBD2 covers 7 bases. With V trimmed by 4 bases and J by 6 bases, 9 bases remained unmatched. CDR1 and CDR2 (germline): SNHLY, FYNNEI. The CDR3 is 14 amino acids. The CDR3 here is CASSAWTRGGEQYF. The CDR3 DNA reads as TGTGCCAGCAGTGCCTGGACTAGAGGAGGCGAGCAGTACTTC.

The rearrangement uses TRBV19 and TRBJ1-5; no definite D call. The CDR3 spans 13 residues. The germline V and J ends were trimmed by 6 bases and 11 bases, with 17 bases remaining between them. Germline V gives CDR1 LNHDA, CDR2 SQIVND (reference sequence). This CDR3 reads CASSSSTGETQHF. The DNA of the CDR3 is TGTGCCAGTAGCTCTTCTACTGGAGAGACCCAGCATTTT.

The chain couples TRBV20-1 to TRBJ1-6; D is unclear. Trimming shortened V by 6 bases and J by 8 bases, and 14 bases separated the two germline ends. CDR1 and CDR2 (germline): DFQATT, SNEGSKA (reference sequence). CDR3 size: 13 residues. The CDR3 DNA is TGCAGTGCAGAAGCGGGGAAGGATTCACCCCTCCACTTT. Translated: CSAEAGKDSPLHF.

This clonotype occurred many times. V is TRBV20-1 and J is TRBJ1-2; unclear D gene. Germline V lookup: CDR1 DFQATT, CDR2 SNEGSKA (reference sequence). This CDR3 contains 13 residues. Trimming removed 4 bases from V and 3 bases from J, with 12 bases in between. This CDR3 is CSATRALDYGYTF. The CDR3 DNA is TGCAGTGCTACCCGGGCCCTGGACTATGGCTACACCTTC.

V gene TRBV29-1 combines with J gene TRBJ2-5; 13 bases fit TRBD2. The CDR3 length is 13 residues. V shed 5 bases, J shed 8 bases, and the junction held 5 bases outside the gene matches. Germline CDR1 reads SQVTM; CDR2 reads ANQGSEA. The CDR3 DNA follows: TGCAGCGTTCGGACTAGCGGGAGCGGTACCCAGTACTTC. Protein sequence: CSVRTSGSGTQYF.

This clonotype turned up a few times. The rearrangement uses TRBV15 and TRBJ1-6, with D unresolved. The germline V and J ends were trimmed by 0 bases and 7 bases, with 10 bases remaining between them. This CDR3 has 15 amino acids. Germline-derived CDR1 and CDR2 are LNHNV and YYDKDF (reference sequence). CDR3 protein: CATSRDRGQNSPLHF. CDR3 coding DNA: TGTGCCACCAGCAGAGATCGCGGCCAAAATTCACCCCTCCACTTT.

This chain uses TRBV24-1 with TRBJ2-1, with 7 bases fitting TRBD2. V gave up 2 bases and J gave up 5 bases; unmatched junction bases: 5. From germline, CDR1 is KGHDR and CDR2 SFDVKD. The CDR3 is 15 amino acids. The CDR3 DNA reads as TGTGCCACCAGTGATTGGGGGGGACTGAACAATGAGCAGTTCTTC. This gives the protein CATSDWGGLNNEQFF.

This clonotype was counted a few times. The chain couples TRBV7-3 to TRBJ2-3; D is uncertain. Trimming took off 0 bases at V and 2 bases at J, with 6 bases between the two ends. This CDR3 is built from 14 residues. Germline values: CDR1 SGHTA, CDR2 FQGTGA. The CDR3 bases are TGTGCCAGCAGCTTAACTAGCTACACAGATACGCAGTATTTT. Protein sequence: CASSLTSYTDTQYF.

This clonotype has ten or more counts. The chain links TRBV19 to TRBJ1-1, with 7 nucleotides matching TRBD1. Germline loops: CDR1 LNHDA, CDR2 SQIVND (reference sequence). This CDR3 region has 14 residues. V lost 4 bases, J lost 2 bases, and 4 bases stayed unmatched. The CDR3 DNA follows: TGTGCCAGTAGTACGGACAGGACTAACACTGAAGCTTTCTTT. Amino acids: CASSTDRTNTEAFF.

The genes are TRBV7-9 and TRBJ1-6; a weak D match, TRBD1 (5 bases). Germline assignment: CDR1 SEHNR and CDR2 FQNEAQ (reference sequence). The V gene lost 5 bases and the J gene lost 7 bases, with 15 bases spanning the gap. The CDR3 consists of 15 residues. The CDR3 bases are TGTGCCAGCAGCCGTTGGGACTGGGAAAATTCACCCCTCCACTTT. Protein sequence: CASSRWDWENSPLHF. Using reference TRBV7-9 and TRBJ1-6 for the parts outside the CDR3, the full variable domain is DTGVSQNPRHKITKRGQNVTFRCDPISEHNRLYWYRQTLGQGPEFLTYFQNEAQLEKSRLLSDRFSAERPKGSFSTLEIQRTEQGDSAMYLCASSRWDWENSPLHFGNGTRLTVT.

This clonotype was recorded only once. This rearrangement joins TRBV13 to TRBJ1-1; D might be TRBD1 (6 bases). Germline V gene data show CDR1 as PRHDT and CDR2 as FYEKMQ (reference sequence). The CDR3 is 14 residues long. With 6 bases removed from V and 4 bases from J, the gap between germline ends came to 15 bases. In DNA form, the CDR3 reads TGTGCCAGCAGTAATACAGGGTTGGCCACTGAAGCTTTCTTT. Translating it yields CASSNTGLATEAFF.